This T cell receptor (beta chain) stems from a study of regulatory T cells in long-lasting Graves disease (dated by TCRdb to about 2021). Study-level background: Newly diagnosed Graves' disease patients had taken antithyroid drugs for less than 3 months. Persistent Graves' disease patients were compared with newly diagnosed Graves' disease patients by peripheral blood TCR sequencing and RNA sequencing. The study was conducted in China and was registered as a clinical trial. A total of around 35 samples underwent TCR sequencing, from about 13 patients with persistent Graves' disease and 20 or so patients with newly diagnosed Graves' disease.

Receptor amplification or capture employed multiplex PCR. Sequencing took place on an Illumina HiSeq 4000. TCR beta libraries were built with iRepertoire HTBI primers and Arm-PCR amplification of CDR3 regions. Gel purification was performed on PCR products prior to sequencing. The original pipeline was this. Gene usage analysis of CDR3 amino acid clonotypes relied on the approximately 60 TRBV and 14 TRBJ segments identified across samples. COPE and FqMerger were used to merge the filtered high-quality paired reads into contigs. BLAST was used to align contigs to the IMGT TRBV, TRBD and TRBJ reference genes, and CDR3 was defined following IMGT. Any clonotype with a frequency above 0.1% was classified as a highly expanded clone. Shannon entropy served as the measure of repertoire diversity, while the Gini coefficient captured V-J evenness. A clonotype was considered public if more than one individual shared it. TCRdb trimmed the raw reads at Q25, called clones with MiXCR and kept productive beta chains. Each entry is one CDR3 protein sequence, shown with its most common DNA and genes. What appears here as the V and J calls and clone size reflects TCRdb's work, not the paper's. Across this sample there are some 500,000 distinct CDR3 sequences, with about 13% seen only once. The biggest ten clones account for 8.5% to 10% of the sample.

For this clonotype: Its antigen is not yet known. No much larger clone is present one base from it, and per-base qualities are unavailable.

General findings and caveats noted by the study authors: The small sample size was acknowledged by the authors as a limitation that may reduce accuracy. Compared with newly diagnosed patients, patients with persistent Graves' disease had lower TCR Shannon entropy and fewer highly expanded clones, which suggests clonal expansion. Persistent patients shared more public clonotypes among themselves (around 2,800) than newly diagnosed patients did (more than 850). Sequencing and analysis were restricted to the TCR beta chain. Peripheral blood alone was examined, since thyroid tissue, which constituted the primary lesion, could not be accessed.

This specimen's time point label, interpreted: newly diagnosed GD, antithyroid drugs for less than 3 months. RNA was extracted from PBMCs in TRIzol for both TCR sequencing and RNA sequencing. Graves' disease was diagnosed according to American Thyroid Association guidelines. Patients for the study were recruited at an endocrinology department in Xi'an, China. From each patient, about 9 milliliters of peripheral blood was collected into an EDTA anticoagulant tube. Ficoll Paque Plus density gradient separation was used to isolate PBMCs, and no further T cell sorting was performed. An Agilent 2100 Bioanalyzer and agarose gel were used to check RNA quality, while a NanoDrop 2000 measured RNA concentration. These sequences were also reported in another study, on T cells in Graves' hyperthyroidism and ophthalmopathy. That second publication adds: Stable Graves' hyperthyroidism was defined as the absence of progression to ophthalmopathy over 18 months of follow-up. Hyperthyroidism patients were newly diagnosed, had a disease duration of under 2 months, and were aged 18 to 65 years. The study excluded patients with uncontrolled infections, other autoimmune diseases, pregnancy or lactation. Diagnoses relied on clinical symptoms, serum thyroxine and TRAb, thyroid ultrasound and orbital computed tomography. For the first round of RT-PCR on the TCR CDR3, the HTBI primer set was used together with the Qiagen OneStep RT-PCR kit. Most expanded thyroid clonotypes (frequency above 0.001) were also found in blood, which suggests that blood repertoires may mirror thyroid immune responses. A 13 V-J signature model separated ophthalmopathy from stable hyperthyroidism, with nearly 90% sensitivity and around 84% specificity in cross-validation and 80%/75% in testing. During validation, the model predicted progression to ophthalmopathy a median of about 6.5 months ahead of onset, with just under 71% sensitivity and 72.22% specificity. A discovery cohort of about a hundred patients, about 40 with Graves' ophthalmopathy and more than 55 with stable Graves' hyperthyroidism, was used to find distinguishing TCR V-J signatures. Prospective prediction of ophthalmopathy was tested in an independent validation cohort of under 20 hyperthyroidism patients and around 16 patients who later progressed to ophthalmopathy. For training and testing, the roughly 97 patients in the discovery cohort were randomly divided in a 7:3 ratio. The study also compared thyroid tissue and blood T-cell repertoires from more than 5 Graves' hyperthyroidism patients. After blood sampling, hyperthyroidism patients were treated with methimazole at a starting dose of 30 mg daily, and ophthalmopathy patients were treated with high-dose intravenous methylprednisolone. Libraries were constructed in a second round of multiplex PCR, after which size selection and purification were performed. Paired-end sequencing of the libraries was performed with 100 bp reads on an Illumina HiSeq2000. Raw data were processed with SOAPnuke, discarding reads with adapters, uncalled bases, mean Phred below 15, or no exact constant-primer or identifier match. COPE v1.2.5 was used to merge high-quality paired reads, and clonotypes were defined as unique nucleotide sequences. MiTCR v1.1 was used to align the clonotypes against IMGT TRBV, TRBD and TRBJ reference segments. Analysis was restricted to V-J combinations with a frequency above 0.0001, which covered about 99% of repertoires. The TCS score was defined as the ratio of F50 (clonal expansion) to E x V (chaos), calculated using BLOSUM62-based TCRdist between CDR3 peptides within each V-J. Welch's t-statistics and random forest reduced around 550 V-J features to 10 to 15, which were used in a naive Bayes classifier (R e1071). Sample size was not statistically predetermined, and investigators were not blinded to group allocation. The paper describes TCR Vbeta CDR3 sequencing of some 130 peripheral blood samples, made up of around 41 ophthalmopathy patients, 70 to 80 hyperthyroidism patients and around 17 progressor patients.

This TCR was recovered from a man between 25 and 39 years old with Graves disease. Donor details come from another sample of the same person, matched by shared clones. Material: peripheral blood mononuclear cells (PBMCs), obtained at new diagnosis, from a patient treated with antithyroid drugs.

The nucleotide sequence is TGCAGTGCTAGCAGCGTTATGAACACTGAAGCTTTCTTT. Its translation is CSASSVMNTEAFF. This sequence uses TRBV20-1 and TRBJ1-1, with an unclear D gene assignment. Taken from cysteine to phenylalanine, the CDR3 has 13 residues. The entry retains the CDR3 DNA only, 39 bases that are in frame from base 1. V loses 3 bases of germline sequence and J loses 0 bases, and the interval between the two ends is 8 bases. Taken from the germline V gene (reference sequence), the CDR1 and CDR2 loops are DFQATT and SNEGSKA.